These 4 T cell receptor beta chains originate from one sample sequenced in a study of blood T cell repertoires in COVID-19. Measured with immunoSEQ multiplex PCR; TCRdb has only the in-frame clones, and not every one. This table has roughly 290,000 clones, about 88% appearing once. The material sequenced was peripheral blood. The receptors derive from a woman aged 55-70 years with acute or convalescent COVID-19.

This chain uses TRBV5-1 with TRBJ2-1; 9 bases are a match to TRBD2. The germline V gene encodes CDR1 SGHRS and CDR2 YFSETQ. This CDR3 has 14 residues. Trimming at V came to 2 bases and at J to 6 bases, leaving 3 bases not matched to a gene. Here the CDR3 DNA reads TGCGCCAGCAGCTTAGGCGGGGGGGCCAATGAGCAGTTCTTC. Its protein is CASSLGGGANEQFF.

This clone was detected once. The chain carries TRBV4-2 and TRBJ2-1; 9 bases are a match to TRBD2. This CDR3 has 18 residues. V lost 0 bases, J lost 9 bases, and 15 bases stayed unmatched. Germline CDR1 is LGHNA and CDR2 is YNFKEQ. CDR3 loop: CASSQELAGLGERGEQFF. CDR3 DNA sequence: TGTGCCAGCAGCCAAGAACTAGCGGGTTTAGGGGAGCGGGGTGAGCAGTTCTTC.

The V call is TRBV7-9, the J call TRBJ1-4; D remains unclear. Trimming removed 2 bases from V and 2 bases from J, with 6 bases in between. The CDR3 spans 14 residues. The germline gives CDR1 SEHNR, CDR2 FQNEAQ (reference sequence). The CDR3 sequence is CASSLRETNEKLFF. As DNA, the CDR3 is TGTGCCAGCAGCTTAAGGGAGACTAATGAAAAACTGTTTTTT.

This clone was observed a single time. The J gene is TRBJ1-2, the V gene TRBV4-2, with D possibly TRBD1 on 6 matching bases. Trimming shortened V by 4 bases and J by 3 bases, and 18 bases separated the two germline ends. Germline V lookup: CDR1 LGHNA, CDR2 YNFKEQ. The CDR3 is 16 residues long. In DNA form, the CDR3 reads TGTGCCAGCAGCCGAAGGGGGGAGGGACCACACTATGGCTACACCTTC. This gives the protein CASSRRGEGPHYGYTF.